Listed below are T cell receptor beta chains from one sample, sequenced in a study of T cell repertoires in ileal Crohn's disease. Clones were sequenced by immunoSEQ multiplex PCR, and TCRdb holds only the in-frame ones, with some missing. This table holds a few thousand clones, about 70% found once. The sample consisted of ileal tissue. These receptors were obtained from an adult with Crohn's disease. Each CDR3 is given without its conserved first and last residue. A D gene is named only where the DNA matches it firmly.

ASSLDTNYGYT,-,TRBJ1-2,TRBV9
ASSSRLAYEQY,-,TRBJ2-7,TRBV11-1
ASSQANPQVRLAENNEQF,TRBD2,TRBJ2-1,TRBV4-1
ASSWIRGANTEAF,-,TRBJ1-1,TRBV6-7
ATSSGTGGPTSTDTQY,TRBD1,TRBJ2-3,TRBV15
ASSSDPGQGTSPLH,TRBD1,TRBJ1-6,TRBV5-1
ASGEWALDTQY,-,TRBJ2-3,TRBV12-5
ASSMRGDSIEAF,TRBD1,TRBJ1-1,TRBV19
ASSLNLQGPGYT,TRBD1,TRBJ1-2,TRBV5-1
ASSLQSPADRNYGYT,-,TRBJ1-2,TRBV27
ASSPKETQY,-,TRBJ2-5,TRBV6-6
ASSQNRVEAF,-,TRBJ1-1,TRBV4-2
ASSQAYMNTEAF,-,TRBJ1-1,TRBV4-3
ASSPQISGGRTYEQY,TRBD2,TRBJ2-7,TRBV18
ASSERVFSGNTIY,-,TRBJ1-3,TRBV10-2
ASTRGRGETQY,TRBD1,TRBJ2-5,TRBV7-8
AWGAWGQGSGATSTDTQY,TRBD1,TRBJ2-3,TRBV30
ASSLGPDRGSGYT,TRBD1,TRBJ1-2,TRBV7-2
ASSSGDTGVAGTDTQY,TRBD2,TRBJ2-3,TRBV5-4
ASSERYRVGEQY,-,TRBJ2-7,TRBV6-1
ASSSTGGTTDTQY,TRBD1,TRBJ2-3,TRBV7-2
ASSQDSTGRGGYT,-,TRBJ1-2,TRBV4-1
ASSLSLNTEAF,-,TRBJ1-1,TRBV27
ASSQDWGRGETQY,-,TRBJ2-5,TRBV4-1
ASSHQTGAGNHQF,TRBD2,TRBJ2-1,TRBV7-3
ASSEHRVSGNQPQH,-,TRBJ1-5,TRBV6-1
ASSLDGESWGSPLH,-,TRBJ1-6,TRBV5-1
ASSSTSGAYNEQF,TRBD2,TRBJ2-1,TRBV5-6
ASTRGQGGGNTIY,TRBD1,TRBJ1-3,TRBV9
ASSFDSIYEQY,-,TRBJ2-7,TRBV7-9
ASSSWERGGGESYEQY,TRBD2,TRBJ2-7,TRBV7-9
ASSVGAGGPFGYGYT,TRBD1,TRBJ1-2,TRBV9
ASSTRDRGDTEAF,TRBD1,TRBJ1-1,TRBV19
ASSLGQGNEETQY,TRBD1,TRBJ2-5,TRBV7-8
ASSLWASGGAGELF,TRBD2,TRBJ2-2,TRBV27
ASSSSGGSTDTQY,TRBD2,TRBJ2-3,TRBV7-3
ASSENFGTGSSGANVLT,TRBD1,TRBJ2-6,TRBV10-2
ASSPPQGPNTGELF,-,TRBJ2-2,TRBV18
ASSTGTGSRSPLH,TRBD1,TRBJ1-6,TRBV18
ASSPDREKLF,-,TRBJ1-4,TRBV6-6